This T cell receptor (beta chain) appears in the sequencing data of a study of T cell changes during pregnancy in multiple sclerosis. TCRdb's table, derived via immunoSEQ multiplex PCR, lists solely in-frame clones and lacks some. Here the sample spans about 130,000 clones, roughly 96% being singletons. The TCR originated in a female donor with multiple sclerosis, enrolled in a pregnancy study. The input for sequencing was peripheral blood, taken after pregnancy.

As DNA, the CDR3 is TGTGCCAGCAGCTCCCAGCTAGCGGGCCGCTACGAGCAGTACTTC. Translated: CASSSQLAGRYEQYF. V gene TRBV14 combines with J gene TRBJ2-7; 8 bases map to TRBD2. Trimming took 5 bases from V and 3 from J; bases not matched to a gene: 9. The germline V gene has CDR1 SGHDN and CDR2 FVKESK. The length of the CDR3 is 15 residues.